The T cell receptor (beta chain) under discussion was sequenced for a study of identical twins (dated by TCRdb to the mid-2010s). Study-level background: The study deep-sequenced TCR alpha and beta repertoires from monozygotic twins, unrelated adults of various ages and cord blood to test whether fetal clonotypes persist. To rule out contamination, replicate twin experiments were performed at different times with different library preparation protocols. The paper as a whole reports these results and caveats: Compared with coincidental sharing between unrelated individuals, an excess of low generation-probability sequences was observed among out-of-frame TCR alpha sequences shared between twins. Because the same donors could not be followed over many years, the conclusions relied on cross-sectional statistical analysis. In beta out-of-frame sequences, excess twin sharing was weaker, because having fewer shared sequences lowered the signal-to-noise ratio. In monozygotic twins, recombination models systematically underestimated out-of-frame TCR alpha sharing, but the models matched the sharing seen between unrelated individuals. Invariant T cells such as MAIT and iNKT could partly confound zero-insertion analyses, though diverse VJ usage argued against this for most clonotypes. Abundant cord blood beta clonotypes had fewer insertions, young adult naive repertoires showed a similar but weaker trend, and memory repertoires showed no such trend.

Including the terminal cysteine and phenylalanine, the CDR3 comprises 14 residues. This entry keeps only the CDR3 DNA: 42 bases, framed from base 1. CDR1 MNHEY and CDR2 SVGAGI are derived from the germline V gene. Trimming takes 0 bases from V and 2 bases from J, and the germline ends sit 6 bases apart. This clonotype turned up a few times. There is no known antigen for this receptor. No clone much larger than this one lies a single base away; base qualities are absent. The method behind the library was 5' RACE. These reads were obtained on an Illumina HiSeq 2000. Template switching introduced a universal primer binding site; the final cDNA contained a unique molecular identifier, enabling accurate counting of TCR cDNA molecules. First-strand cDNA for TCR alpha and beta chains was synthesized from specific primers in the conserved constant-segment region. To control for contamination, every cDNA library carried two barcodes: a SMART-Mk sample barcode plus Illumina barcodes. Two successive PCR steps introduced TruSeq adapter sequences along with Illumina sample barcodes. TCR alpha and beta cDNA libraries were sequenced on the Illumina HiSeq platform with custom primers. In the source study's methods: Raw reads were processed with MiGEC to extract unique molecular identifiers, and MiXCR was used to determine CDR3 positions. Recombination models were inferred per individual with the repgenHMM and IGoR tools using an EM algorithm. Shared clonotype analysis was performed with the tcR package in R, normalizing sharing by the product of cloneset sizes. To study raw recombination free of thymic and clonal selection effects, out-of-frame nonproductive sequences were analyzed. Using fastp at Q25 and MiXCR, TCRdb reprocessed the public reads and kept productive beta chains. Identical CDR3 protein sequences are pooled into one entry, listed with their most common genes and DNA. TCRdb, not the original authors, processed these V and J calls. The sample data list hundreds of thousands of distinct CDR3 sequences, and more than 6.5% of these were observed just once. More than 0.75% of the sample is in the top ten clones.

Every donor in the study was a healthy Caucasian. Three pairs of female monozygotic twins, all aged about 18 to 30 years, were included in the twin cohort. Peripheral blood mononuclear cells were used as the source from which RNA for TCR libraries was isolated. These data were also reused for a study on yellow fever vaccine responses in identical twins. The second investigation adds: According to the authors, in identical twins the way T cells responded to vaccination appeared partly convergent and partly personalized. Focusing on identical twins, the study followed the T cell clones that responded to the vaccine, and did so with precision.

Input material: PBMCs. This clonotype was sampled from a woman younger than 35 in good health. The chain employs TRBV6-5 and TRBJ2-3; the D segment might be TRBD1 or TRBD2, since each matches 5 bases. The CDR3 protein is CASSYSGTTDTQYF. In nucleotide form, the sequence is TGTGCCAGCAGTTACTCTGGGACCACAGATACGCAGTATTTT.